A selection of T cell receptor beta chains follows, all from one sample in a study of early T cells in non-severe SARS-CoV-2 infection. TCRdb itself ran the 5' RACE reads through MiXCR, one entry per CDR3 protein. The table has 65,000 to 75,000 distinct CDR3 sequences, roughly 4.8% seen once. The material was whole blood, obtained at baseline. Receptor source: an adult who was a healthcare worker with PCR-confirmed SARS-CoV-2 infection or an uninfected control (not recorded which). The donor label of this sample is uncertain. Each CDR3 is given with its conserved first and last residue. The order of the fields is J gene, V gene, CDR3 protein.

TRBJ1-6 TRBV30 CAWSVTGSNSPLHF
TRBJ1-2 TRBV6-6 CASSNSLQGNYGYTF
TRBJ1-1 TRBV3-1 CASSLGMRGAFF
TRBJ1-1 TRBV5-1 CASSLSVNTEAFF
TRBJ2-5 TRBV20-1 CSARKTSGETQYF
TRBJ2-7 TRBV7-2 CASSFSDPNYEQYF
TRBJ2-1 TRBV13 CASSPPAGLAVENEQFF
TRBJ2-5 TRBV12-3/TRBV12-4 CASSFSALMGGETQYF
TRBJ2-7 TRBV5-6 CASSDQGSSYEQYF
TRBJ1-1 TRBV27 CASRGDMRVEAFF
TRBJ2-7 TRBV10-3 CAISEGAYEQYF
TRBJ1-5 TRBV12-3/TRBV12-4 CASTRQGGWSNQPQHF
TRBJ2-7 TRBV6-6 CASSYPGDSRYEQYF
TRBJ1-4 TRBV30 CAWSVQTGVEKLFF
TRBJ2-1 TRBV7-9 CASRQGLADNEQFF